What follows are 29 T cell receptor beta chains derived from one specimen sequenced in a study of cytomegalovirus exposure and HLA in healthy donors. In the PCR, 60 Vbeta and 13 Jbeta primers were used. Sequencing was performed with immunoSEQ multiplex PCR; in TCRdb, only in-frame clones are kept and a portion is missing. Of about 85,000 clones in the sample, more than 75% are singletons; the top ten hold 20% to 25%. Input material: PBMCs. These TCRs come from a woman aged 45 to 65 in good health and CMV-seropositive.

The chain links TRBV2 to TRBJ1-2; no firm D call. This CDR3 comprises 12 residues. Germline assignment: CDR1 SNHLY and CDR2 FYNNEI. V dropped 8 bases and J dropped 2 bases, with 9 bases sitting between them. This chain's CDR3 is CASSGRNYGYTF. CDR3 sequence (DNA): TGTGCCAGCTCCGGGAGGAACTATGGCTACACCTTC.

This clone turned up a few times. One end of the junction does not line up with germline, which may come from a read error. The chain links TRBV7-7 to TRBJ1-4; possibly TRBD1 for D (6 bases). CDR3 length: 13 amino acids. The germline gives CDR1 SSHAT, CDR2 FNYEAQ (reference sequence). CDR3 DNA sequence: TGTGCTAGCAGCCGAGGGGGGGGAGAAAAACTGTTTTTT. The encoded protein is CASSRGGGEKLFF. Full variable domain (outside the CDR3, taken from reference TRBV7-7 and TRBJ1-4): GAGVSQSPRYKVTKRGQDVTLRCDPISSHATLYWYQQALGQGPEFLTYFNYEAQPDKSGLPSDRFSAERPEGSISTLTIQRTEQRDSAMYRCASSRGGGEKLFFGSGTQLSVL.

Turning to this clone: At one of its ends the junction is not consistent with the germline gene, which may arise from a read error. CDR3 amino acids: CASSSAAGWNEQFF. CDR3 sequence (DNA): TGTGCTAGCAGCTCCGCAGCGGGATGGAATGAGCAGTTCTTC. This chain uses TRBV7-7 with TRBJ2-1, with 7 positions matching TRBD2. Germline CDR1 reads SSHAT; CDR2 reads FNYEAQ (reference sequence). There are 14 residues in the CDR3.

The chain has TRBV7-2 and TRBJ1-2; D may be TRBD1 (6 bases). The germline gives CDR1 SGHTA, CDR2 FQGNSA. The CDR3 contains 14 residues. The germline V and J ends were trimmed by 5 bases and 4 bases, with 14 bases remaining between them. The CDR3 here is CASSRYGGAYGYTF. CDR3 bases: TGTGCCAGCAGCCGATACGGGGGGGCCTATGGCTACACCTTC.

The DNA of the CDR3 is TGTGCCAGCAGAACTACCGGGACAGGGGTAATAGGTGACGGCTACACCTTC. It codes for CASRTTGTGVIGDGYTF. The V and J genes are TRBV5-6 and TRBJ1-2; 10 nucleotides line up with TRBD1. The CDR3 runs 17 residues. Trimming removed 5 bases from V and 8 bases from J; junction bases left unmatched: 18. Germline V gives CDR1 SGHDT, CDR2 YYEEEE. The entire variable domain, with the rest obtained from reference TRBV5-6 and TRBJ1-2, is as follows: DAGVTQSPTHLIKTRGQQVTLRCSPKSGHDTVSWYQQALGQGPQFIFQYYEEEERQRGNFPDRFSGHQFPNYSSELNVNALLLGDSALYLCASRTTGTGVIGDGYTFGSGTRLTVV.

The chain links TRBV19 to TRBJ1-2; 9 nucleotides align to TRBD1. Germline V CDR1 and CDR2: LNHDA, SQIVND (reference sequence). The V gene end was trimmed by 1 base and the J gene end by 0 bases; junction bases not matched to a gene: 3. The CDR3 spans 16 residues. DNA of the CDR3: TGTGCCAGTAGTATAGTTGGGACAGGGACTAACTATGGCTACACCTTC. This gives the protein CASSIVGTGTNYGYTF.

The chain carries TRBV6-1 and TRBJ2-7, with D maybe TRBD2 (6 bases). The CDR3 runs 15 residues. Germline CDR1 MNHNS, CDR2 SASEGT. The V end was cut by 3 bases, the J end by 0 bases, with 12 bases between. The CDR3 sequence is CASSDGGSGSYEQYF. CDR3 coding DNA: TGTGCCAGCAGTGATGGGGGGTCGGGCTCCTACGAGCAGTACTTC.

V usage is TRBV6-1 and J usage is TRBJ1-1, with 8 bases identical to TRBD1. This CDR3 has 14 residues. V was clipped by 6 bases and J by 6 bases; unmatched bases: 9. Germline V gene data show CDR1 as MNHNS and CDR2 as SASEGT. The CDR3 is CASRMTGVVPEAFF. DNA for the CDR3: TGTGCCAGCAGAATGACAGGGGTAGTTCCTGAAGCTTTCTTT.

The J gene is TRBJ1-5, the V gene TRBV7-9, with 8 bases aligning to TRBD1. Per germline, CDR1 SEHNR and CDR2 FQNEAQ (reference sequence). This CDR3 contains 13 residues. V lost 5 bases to trimming and J lost 4 bases; unmatched junction nucleotides: 1. CDR3 sequence reads: CASSQGANQPQHF. In DNA, the CDR3 is TGTGCCAGCAGCCAGGGGGCGAATCAGCCCCAGCATTTT.

This chain connects TRBV29-1 to TRBJ1-2; 7 bases map to TRBD1. Germline V lookup: CDR1 SQVTM, CDR2 ANQGSEA. The CDR3 loop spans 15 amino acids. V was clipped by 7 bases and J by 5 bases; unmatched bases: 16. Written as DNA, the CDR3 is TGCAGCGCCCGATCCGGGACAGAGGTTTGGTATGGCTACACCTTC. It yields the protein CSARSGTEVWYGYTF.

This clone was seen more than once but under ten times. The chain couples TRBV7-8 to TRBJ2-3; D perhaps matches TRBD2 (5 bases). Trimming took 5 bases from V and 5 from J, leaving 17 bases between them. The germline V gene has CDR1 SGHVS and CDR2 FQNEAQ. This CDR3 region has 15 residues. The CDR3 coding sequence is TGTGCCAGCAGCCCTACCGATACAGAGGGAGATACGCAGTATTTT. This encodes CASSPTDTEGDTQYF.

The chain has TRBV27 and TRBJ2-1, with a possible D match to TRBD2 (6 bases). V was trimmed by 6 bases and J by 7 bases, leaving 13 bases between them. From germline, CDR1 is MNHEY and CDR2 SMNVEV (reference sequence). The length of the CDR3 is 13 residues. DNA of the CDR3: TGTGCCAGCAGAATCGGACTAAATAATGAGCAGTTCTTC. Protein product: CASRIGLNNEQFF.

There are a few counts of this clone. This chain joins TRBV5-4 and TRBJ1-3; D not resolved. Between the trimmed V and J ends, which lost 1 base and 2 bases, there was a span of 10 bases. The V gene's germline CDR1 is SGHNT and CDR2 YYREEE (reference sequence). The CDR3 is 15 amino acids. Here the CDR3 reads CASSLPGLTGNTIYF. For the CDR3, the DNA is TGTGCCAGCAGCTTGCCGGGTTTAACTGGAAACACCATATATTTT.

The chain has TRBV5-6 and TRBJ2-7, with a weak D call TRBD2 (6 bases). CDR3 length equals 15 residues. CDR1 SGHDT and CDR2 YYEEEE come from the germline V gene. V was trimmed by 4 bases and J by 2 bases, leaving 16 bases between them. Here the CDR3 reads CASSTGLPRAYEQYF. The CDR3 DNA reads TGTGCCAGCAGCACGGGACTGCCGCGAGCCTACGAGCAGTACTTC.

V gene TRBV2 combines with J gene TRBJ1-5; possible D gene TRBD1, 6 bases. Looked up from germline, CDR1 is SNHLY and CDR2 is FYNNEI. This CDR3 has 13 amino acids. Trimming took off 6 bases at V and 4 bases at J, with 10 bases between the two ends. CDR3 in DNA: TGTGCCAGCAGCGCCGACAGGAATCAGCCCCAGCATTTT. Protein product: CASSADRNQPQHF.

The rearrangement links TRBV4-1 to TRBJ1-1; D may be TRBD1 (5 bases). V lost 0 bases and J lost 7, with 12 bases in between. Per germline, CDR1 MGHRA and CDR2 YSYEKL. This CDR3 spans 14 amino acids. In DNA form, the CDR3 reads TGCGCCAGCAGCCAAGATTTTCGGACATTTGAAGCTTTCTTT. Its protein product is CASSQDFRTFEAFF.

A note on this clone: A read error may produce the germline difference seen at one junction end. The gene calls are TRBV7-9 and TRBJ1-2, with no clear D. The CDR3 has 12 amino acids. CDR1 SEHNR and CDR2 FQNEAQ come from the germline V gene (reference sequence). CDR3 nucleotides: TGTTCCAGCAGCCGAGATAACTATGGCTACACCTTC. Translated, it gives CSSSRDNYGYTF.

The CDR3 protein is CASSLGAAAGGLDTQYF. Written as DNA, the CDR3 is TGCGCCAGCAGCTTGGGGGCTGCTGCGGGAGGGTTAGATACGCAGTATTTT. The rearrangement joins TRBV5-1 to TRBJ2-3, with TRBD2 matching 9 bases. Trimming at V came to 0 bases and at J to 5 bases, leaving 10 bases not matched to a gene. CDR1 and CDR2 (germline): SGHRS, YFSETQ. The CDR3 spans 17 residues.

The chain is built from TRBV19 and TRBJ2-1; TRBD2 matches at 10 bases. From germline, CDR1 is LNHDA and CDR2 SQIVND (reference sequence). Trimming removed 3 bases from V and 6 bases from J; junction bases left unmatched: 2. The CDR3 contains 14 residues. CDR3 region: CASSMGLAPNEQFF. CDR3 nucleotide sequence: TGTGCCAGTAGTATGGGACTAGCGCCCAATGAGCAGTTCTTC.

V gene TRBV6-1 combines with J gene TRBJ2-1; 8 bases are shared with TRBD2. V lost 7 bases and J lost 6; bases outside the gene matches: 8. This CDR3 is built from 14 residues. CDR1 and CDR2 from the germline V gene are MNHNS and SASEGT. CDR3 coding DNA: TGTGCCAGCACCTCCCCCGGGACTAGCAATGAGCAGTTCTTC. This sequence encodes CASTSPGTSNEQFF.

The rearrangement links TRBV27 to TRBJ2-3; 12 nucleotides align to TRBD2. J gave up 3 bases and V 0 bases, and 7 bases lay outside the gene matches. CDR1 and CDR2 (germline): MNHEY, SMNVEV (reference sequence). This CDR3 comprises 18 residues. In DNA, the CDR3 is TGTGCCAGCAGTTTATCGGCGCGGCTAGCGGGAGGGACAGATACGCAGTATTTT. As protein: CASSLSARLAGGTDTQYF.

This chain uses TRBV6-4 with TRBJ2-3; the D gene is possibly TRBD2 (7 bases). Germline V gene data show CDR1 as MRHNA and CDR2 as SNTAGT. V gave up 2 bases and J gave up 4 bases, with 13 bases separating them. This CDR3 contains 15 residues. The CDR3 here is CASSDRGGAPDTQYF. The CDR3 DNA reads TGTGCCAGCAGTGACAGAGGGGGGGCCCCAGATACGCAGTATTTT.

This clone was detected once. This chain joins TRBV6-1 and TRBJ1-1; TRBD1 might be the D (5 bases). The CDR3 is made up of 15 amino acids. Between the trimmed V and J ends, which lost 2 bases and 4 bases, there was a span of 14 bases. Germline values: CDR1 MNHNS, CDR2 SASEGT. CDR3 protein: CASSEHRFMGTEAFF. For the CDR3, the DNA is TGTGCCAGCAGTGAACACAGGTTCATGGGCACTGAAGCTTTCTTT.

V gene TRBV12-5 combines with J gene TRBJ2-1; 9 nucleotides align to TRBD2. The CDR3 loop spans 20 amino acids. Germline trimming cut 6 bases from V and 2 bases from J; bases unmatched to any gene: 20. Germline V lookup: CDR1 LGHNT, CDR2 FRNRAP. The CDR3 reads CASGNPPPGLAMGTYNEQFF. CDR3 DNA: TGTGCTAGTGGAAATCCCCCACCGGGACTAGCAATGGGAACCTACAATGAGCAGTTCTTC.

The rearrangement uses TRBV7-3 and TRBJ1-6; 7 nucleotides line up with TRBD1. Germline V gene sequence: CDR1 SGHTA, CDR2 FQGTGA. The trim removed 1 base at V and 9 bases at J, leaving 6 bases unmatched. The CDR3 is 15 amino acids. The CDR3 DNA is TGTGCCAGCAGCTTAAGAGGGGGCGATCGTTCACCCCTCCACTTT. This translates into CASSLRGGDRSPLHF. The variable domain in full, completed from reference TRBV7-3 and TRBJ1-6, reads GAGVSQTPSNKVTEKGKYVELRCDPISGHTALYWYRQSLGQGPEFLIYFQGTGAADDSGLPNDRFFAVRPEGSVSTLKIQRTERGDSAVYLCASSLRGGDRSPLHFGNGTRLTVT.

CDR3 loop: CASSQDDSLGETQYF. The CDR3 DNA reads as TGCGCCAGCAGCCAAGACGACAGCCTCGGGGAGACCCAGTACTTC. The chain joins TRBV4-1 to TRBJ2-5, with D possibly TRBD1 on 5 matching bases. The CDR3 consists of 15 residues. V was cut by 0 bases and J by 5 bases, with 13 bases left in between. Germline CDR1 is MGHRA and CDR2 is YSYEKL.

The J gene is TRBJ1-5, the V gene TRBV6-6, with a tentative D call TRBD1 (6 bases). This CDR3 has 13 amino acids. CDR1 is MNHNY and CDR2 is SVGAGI in the germline V gene (reference sequence). V was pared by 5 bases and J by 5 bases, with 10 bases between. The CDR3 nucleotides are TGTGCCAGCAGTGACAGGATTGATCAGCCCCAGCATTTT. Its translation is CASSDRIDQPQHF.

This clone appeared a few times. J is TRBJ1-5 and V is TRBV19; 7 nucleotides agree with TRBD1. Germline V CDR1 and CDR2: LNHDA, SQIVND (reference sequence). The V gene end was trimmed by 4 bases and the J gene end by 6 bases; junction bases not matched to a gene: 12. The CDR3 is made up of 16 amino acids. This CDR3 reads CASSKIQGPNLQPQHF. The CDR3 DNA follows: TGTGCCAGTAGTAAAATACAGGGGCCGAACCTTCAGCCCCAGCATTTT.

The chain carries TRBV19 and TRBJ1-1; D is ambiguous. Trimming took off 7 bases at V and 3 bases at J, with 9 bases between the two ends. The CDR3 covers 12 residues. The germline V gene has CDR1 LNHDA and CDR2 SQIVND (reference sequence). The CDR3 here is CASTESYTEAFF. The CDR3 DNA reads as TGTGCCAGTACGGAGAGCTACACTGAAGCTTTCTTT.